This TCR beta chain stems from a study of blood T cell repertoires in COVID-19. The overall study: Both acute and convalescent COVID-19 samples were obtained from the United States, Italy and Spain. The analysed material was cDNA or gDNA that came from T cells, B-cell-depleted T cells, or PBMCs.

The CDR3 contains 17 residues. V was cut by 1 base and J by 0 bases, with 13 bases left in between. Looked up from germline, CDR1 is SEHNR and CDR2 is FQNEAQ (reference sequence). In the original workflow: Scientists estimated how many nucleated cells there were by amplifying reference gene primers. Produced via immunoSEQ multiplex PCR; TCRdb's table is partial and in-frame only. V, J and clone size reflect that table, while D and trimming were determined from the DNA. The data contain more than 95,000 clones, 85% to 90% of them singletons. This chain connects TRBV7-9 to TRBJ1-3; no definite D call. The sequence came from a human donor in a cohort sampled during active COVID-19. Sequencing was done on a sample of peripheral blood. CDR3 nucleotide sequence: TGTGCCAGCAGCTTAGATTTGGGCAGAAGCTCTGGAAACACCATATATTTT. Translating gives CASSLDLGRSSGNTIYF. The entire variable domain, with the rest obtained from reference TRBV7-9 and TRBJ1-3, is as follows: DTGVSQNPRHKITKRGQNVTFRCDPISEHNRLYWYRQTLGQGPEFLTYFQNEAQLEKSRLLSDRFSAERPKGSFSTLEIQRTEQGDSAMYLCASSLDLGRSSGNTIYFGEGSWLTVV.